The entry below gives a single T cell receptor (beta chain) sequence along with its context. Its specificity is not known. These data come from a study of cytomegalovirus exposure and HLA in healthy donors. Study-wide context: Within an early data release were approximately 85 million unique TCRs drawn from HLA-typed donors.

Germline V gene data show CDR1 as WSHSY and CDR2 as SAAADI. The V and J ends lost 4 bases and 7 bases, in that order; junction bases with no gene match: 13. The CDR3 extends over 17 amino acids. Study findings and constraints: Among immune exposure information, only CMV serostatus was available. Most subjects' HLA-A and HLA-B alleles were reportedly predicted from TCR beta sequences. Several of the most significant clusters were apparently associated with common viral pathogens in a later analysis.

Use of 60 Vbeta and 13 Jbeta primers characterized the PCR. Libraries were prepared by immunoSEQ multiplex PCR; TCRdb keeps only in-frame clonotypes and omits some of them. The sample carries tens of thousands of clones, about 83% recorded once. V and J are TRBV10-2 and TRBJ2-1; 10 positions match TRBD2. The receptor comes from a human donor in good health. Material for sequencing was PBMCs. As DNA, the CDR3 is TGCGCCAGCAGTGGTACTAGCGGGATCTACGCGGGGAATGAGCAGTTCTTC. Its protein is CASSGTSGIYAGNEQFF.